This T cell receptor (beta chain) was obtained from a study of CD8 T cells in Susac syndrome. Study as a whole: When blood was drawn, the patients with Susac syndrome were therapy-naive, on corticosteroids, or on intravenous immunoglobulin alone.

With random hexamers, 0.5 to 1 ug RNA was reverse transcribed. TCRdb used MiXCR to reprocess the immunoSEQ multiplex PCR reads, holding one entry per CDR3 protein. The data contain approximately 190,000 distinct CDR3 sequences, approximately 95% of them singletons. The clonotype was recovered from a human donor with Susac syndrome. Sequencing was performed on CD8+ T cells from PBMCs.

In DNA, the CDR3 is TGTGCCAGCAGTGATTCCCGCGGGGGAGAGGGCTACACCTTC. Translating it yields CASSDSRGGEGYTF. The genes are TRBV2 and TRBJ1-2; perhaps TRBD1 as D (5 bases). The CDR3 length is 14 residues. Germline-derived CDR1 and CDR2 are SNHLY and FYNNEI. The V gene lost 3 bases and the J gene lost 8 bases, with 16 bases spanning the gap.